Reported below is one T cell receptor (beta chain). The sample is drawn from a study of OX40 agonist ivuxolimab in advanced cancers. Trimming removed 6 bases from V and 13 bases from J; junction bases left unmatched: 6. The germline CDR1 and CDR2 sequences are DFQATT and SNEGSKA (reference sequence). The CDR3 covers 11 residues. The data were produced by immunoSEQ multiplex PCR, yet TCRdb's version contains in-frame clones alone and is incomplete. The sample shows 95,000 to 100,000 clones, under 90% of them seen only once. The sequence derives from an adult with an advanced solid tumor such as melanoma, head and neck, liver or kidney cancer. This sample comprised CD4+ or CD8+ T cells sorted from blood, obtained in a trial of the OX40 agonist ivuxolimab. The rearrangement links TRBV20-1 to TRBJ2-4; 10 bases match TRBD2. CDR3 protein: CSATAGGPQYF. CDR3 nucleotides: TGCAGTGCCACAGCGGGGGGGCCCCAGTACTTC.